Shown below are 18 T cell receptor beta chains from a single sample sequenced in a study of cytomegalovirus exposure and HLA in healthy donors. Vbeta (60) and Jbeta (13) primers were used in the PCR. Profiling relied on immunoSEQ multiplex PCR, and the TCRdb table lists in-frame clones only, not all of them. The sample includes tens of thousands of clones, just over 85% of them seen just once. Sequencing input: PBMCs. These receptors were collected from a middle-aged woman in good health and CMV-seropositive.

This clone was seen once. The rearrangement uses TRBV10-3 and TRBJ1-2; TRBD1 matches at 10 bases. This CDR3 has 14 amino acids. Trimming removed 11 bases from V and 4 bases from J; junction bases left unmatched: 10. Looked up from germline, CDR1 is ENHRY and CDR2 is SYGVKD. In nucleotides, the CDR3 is TGTGCCTCCTCCGACAGGGGGCGCGGCTATGGCTACACCTTC. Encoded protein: CASSDRGRGYGYTF.

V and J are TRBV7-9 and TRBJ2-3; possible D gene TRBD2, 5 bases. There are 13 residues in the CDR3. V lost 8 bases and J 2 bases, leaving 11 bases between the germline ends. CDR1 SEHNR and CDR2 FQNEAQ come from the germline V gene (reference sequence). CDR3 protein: CASEGVVTDTQYF. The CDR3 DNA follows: TGTGCCAGCGAGGGTGTAGTCACAGATACGCAGTATTTT.

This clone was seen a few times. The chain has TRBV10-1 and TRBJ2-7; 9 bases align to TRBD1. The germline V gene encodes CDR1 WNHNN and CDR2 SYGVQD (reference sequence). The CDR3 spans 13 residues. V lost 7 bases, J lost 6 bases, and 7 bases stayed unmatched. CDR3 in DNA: TGCGCCAGCATGCCGGGACAGGGTGGCGAGCAGTACTTC. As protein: CASMPGQGGEQYF.

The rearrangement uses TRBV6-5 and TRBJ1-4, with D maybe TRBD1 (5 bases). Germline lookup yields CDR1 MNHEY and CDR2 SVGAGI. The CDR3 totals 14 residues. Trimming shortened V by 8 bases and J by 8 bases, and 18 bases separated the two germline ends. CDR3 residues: CASRPRASREKLFF. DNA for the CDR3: TGTGCCAGCCGTCCCAGGGCGTCTAGGGAAAAACTGTTTTTT.

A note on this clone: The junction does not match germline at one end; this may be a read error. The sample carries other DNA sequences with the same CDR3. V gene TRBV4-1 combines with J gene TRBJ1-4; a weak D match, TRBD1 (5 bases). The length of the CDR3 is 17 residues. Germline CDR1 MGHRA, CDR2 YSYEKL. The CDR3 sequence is CASSQGRGTATNEKLFF. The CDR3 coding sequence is TGCGCCAGTAGCCAAGGAAGGGGCACGGCAACTAATGAAAAATTGTTTTTT.

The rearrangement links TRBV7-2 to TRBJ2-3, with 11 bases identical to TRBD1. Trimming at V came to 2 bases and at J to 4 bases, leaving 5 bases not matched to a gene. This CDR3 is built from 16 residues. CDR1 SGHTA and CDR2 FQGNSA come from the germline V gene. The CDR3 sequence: CASSLTGTGGADTQYF. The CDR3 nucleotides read TGTGCCAGCAGCTTAACCGGGACAGGGGGAGCAGATACGCAGTATTTT.

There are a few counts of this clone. CDR3 sequence reads: CASRGRSEVDTQYF. CDR3 sequence (DNA): TGTGCCAGCAGAGGCCGTTCTGAGGTAGATACGCAGTATTTT. The chain employs TRBV6-1 and TRBJ2-3; unclear D gene. The CDR3 runs 14 residues. V lost 6 bases and J lost 5, with 15 bases in between. Looked up from germline, CDR1 is MNHNS and CDR2 is SASEGT.

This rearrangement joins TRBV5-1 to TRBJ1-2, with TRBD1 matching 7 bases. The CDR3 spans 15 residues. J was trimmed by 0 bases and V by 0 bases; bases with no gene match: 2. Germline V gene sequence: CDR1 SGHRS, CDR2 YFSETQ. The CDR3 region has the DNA TGCGCCAGCAGCTTGGGAGGGGGCACTAACTATGGCTACACCTTC. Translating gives CASSLGGGTNYGYTF.

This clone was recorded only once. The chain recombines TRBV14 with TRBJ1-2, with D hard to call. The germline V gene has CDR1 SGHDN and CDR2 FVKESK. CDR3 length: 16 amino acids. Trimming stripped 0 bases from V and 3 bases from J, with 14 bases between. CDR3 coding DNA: TGTGCCAGCAGCCAAGAGAGGGCAAATAGGGACTATGGCTACACCTTC. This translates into CASSQERANRDYGYTF.

The CDR3 reads CASSPGGQDTQYF. The CDR3 nucleotides read TGTGCCAGCAGCCCGGGGGGGCAAGATACGCAGTATTTT. This chain connects TRBV11-2 to TRBJ2-3; the match to TRBD2 covers 8 bases. J gave up 5 bases and V 5 bases, and 3 bases lay outside the gene matches. CDR3 length: 13 residues. Germline-derived CDR1 and CDR2 are SGHAT and FQNNGV.

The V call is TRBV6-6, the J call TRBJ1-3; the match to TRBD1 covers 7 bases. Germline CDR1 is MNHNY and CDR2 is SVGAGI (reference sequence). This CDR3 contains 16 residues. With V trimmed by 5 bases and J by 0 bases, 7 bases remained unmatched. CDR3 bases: TGTGCCAGCAGTCTAGGACAGGCGGGCTCTGGAAACACCATATATTTT. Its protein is CASSLGQAGSGNTIYF.

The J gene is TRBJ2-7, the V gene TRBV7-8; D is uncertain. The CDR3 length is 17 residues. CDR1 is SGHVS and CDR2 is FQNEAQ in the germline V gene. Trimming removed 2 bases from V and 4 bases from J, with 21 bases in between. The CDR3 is CASSLKLRQTWLYEQYF. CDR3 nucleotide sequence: TGTGCCAGCAGCTTAAAACTGCGGCAGACCTGGCTTTACGAGCAGTACTTC.

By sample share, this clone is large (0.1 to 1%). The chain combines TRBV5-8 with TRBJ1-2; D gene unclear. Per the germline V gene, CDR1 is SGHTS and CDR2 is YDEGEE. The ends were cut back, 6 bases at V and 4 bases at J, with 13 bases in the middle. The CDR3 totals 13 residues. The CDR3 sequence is CASTQTGPYGYTF. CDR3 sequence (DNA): TGTGCCAGCACCCAGACTGGTCCCTATGGCTACACCTTC.

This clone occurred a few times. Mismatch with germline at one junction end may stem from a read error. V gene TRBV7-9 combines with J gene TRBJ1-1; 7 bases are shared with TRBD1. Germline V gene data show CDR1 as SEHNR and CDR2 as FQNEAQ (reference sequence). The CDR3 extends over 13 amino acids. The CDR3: CASILGGPTEAFF. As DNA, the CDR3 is TGTGCCAGCATCTTAGGGGGCCCCACTGAAGCTTTCTTT.

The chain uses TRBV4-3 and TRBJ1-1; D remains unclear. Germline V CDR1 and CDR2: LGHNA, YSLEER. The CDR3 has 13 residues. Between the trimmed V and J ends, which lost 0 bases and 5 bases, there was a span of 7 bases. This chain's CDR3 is CASSQERGTEAFF. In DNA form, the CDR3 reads TGCGCCAGCAGCCAAGAACGAGGGACTGAAGCTTTCTTT.

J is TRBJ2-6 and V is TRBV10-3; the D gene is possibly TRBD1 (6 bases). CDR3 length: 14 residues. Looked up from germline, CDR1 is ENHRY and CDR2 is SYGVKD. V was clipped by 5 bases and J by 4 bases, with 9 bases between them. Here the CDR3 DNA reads TGTGCCATCAGTTACAGGGAGGGGGCCAACGTCCTGACTTTC. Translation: CAISYREGANVLTF.

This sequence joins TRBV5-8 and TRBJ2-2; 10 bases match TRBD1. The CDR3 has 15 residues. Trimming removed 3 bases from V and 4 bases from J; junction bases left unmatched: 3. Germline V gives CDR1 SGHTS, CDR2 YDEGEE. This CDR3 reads CASSWGQGSTGELFF. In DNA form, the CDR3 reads TGTGCCAGCAGCTGGGGACAGGGGAGCACCGGGGAGCTGTTTTTT.

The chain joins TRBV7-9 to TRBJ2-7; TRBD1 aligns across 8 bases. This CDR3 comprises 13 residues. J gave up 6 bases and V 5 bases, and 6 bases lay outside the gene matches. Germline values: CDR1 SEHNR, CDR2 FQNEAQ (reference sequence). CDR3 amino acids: CASSPQGAGEQYF. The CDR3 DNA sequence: TGTGCCAGCAGCCCCCAGGGGGCTGGCGAGCAGTACTTC.